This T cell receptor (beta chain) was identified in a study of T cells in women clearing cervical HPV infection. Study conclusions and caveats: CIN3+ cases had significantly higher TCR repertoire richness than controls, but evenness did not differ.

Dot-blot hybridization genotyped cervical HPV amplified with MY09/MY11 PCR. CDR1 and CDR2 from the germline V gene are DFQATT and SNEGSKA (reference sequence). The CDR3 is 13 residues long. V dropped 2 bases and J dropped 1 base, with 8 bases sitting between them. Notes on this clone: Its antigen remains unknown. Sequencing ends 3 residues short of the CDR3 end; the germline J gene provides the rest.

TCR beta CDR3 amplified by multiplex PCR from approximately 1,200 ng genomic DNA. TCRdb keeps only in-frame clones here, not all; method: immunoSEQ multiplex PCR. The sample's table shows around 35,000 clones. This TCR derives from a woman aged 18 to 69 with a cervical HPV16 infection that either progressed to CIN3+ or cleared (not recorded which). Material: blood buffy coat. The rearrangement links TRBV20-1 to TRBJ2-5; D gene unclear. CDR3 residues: CSARHQAQETQYF. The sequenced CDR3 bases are TGCAGTGCTAGACACCAAGCCCAAGAGACC.